This T cell receptor (beta chain) was obtained from a study of T-cell reconstitution after alpha-beta-depleted transplantation in children (dated by TCRdb to 2016 to 2017). In the study overall: The study quantitatively tracked T-cell immune reconstitution after TCRalphabeta/CD19-depleted allogeneic hematopoietic cell transplantation in children using TCR repertoire profiling.

The CDR3 starts with the cysteine, ends with the phenylalanine, and has 14 residues. CDR3 DNA is the only sequence kept; it has 42 bases, read in frame from the first base. Unmatched junction bases come to 10, with V trimmed by 6 bases and J by 12 bases. CDR1 is given as SGHTA and CDR2 as FQGNSA, both from the germline V gene. This clonotype was detected only a few times. Its binding antigen is unknown. Base qualities are not recorded, but no much larger clone differs from it by a single base. Library preparation employed PCR. The instrument was an Illumina HiSeq 2500. Molecular barcoding was employed in the preparation of TCR libraries, with unique molecular identifiers being used to normalize TCRbeta repertoire quantification. The public reads were quality trimmed at Q25 with fastp and then assembled into clones with MiXCR by TCRdb, keeping productive beta chains. A single entry per CDR3 protein holds the most common genes and DNA from its merged rows. For this sample there are around 530,000 distinct CDR3 sequences; approximately 29% appear just once. The ten biggest clones cover 2% to 3% of the sample.

The rearrangement joined TRBV7-2 to TRBJ2-1; 11 bases in between match TRBD1. This clonotype was obtained from a human donor who donated a stem cell graft to a child with aplastic anemia. The starting material was PBMCs from the stem cell graft donor, obtained from the stem cell graft. The CDR3 protein sequence reads: CASRWDRGTSLQFF. The nucleotide sequence reads TGTGCCAGCAGGTGGGACAGGGGGACTAGTCTGCAGTTCTTC.